The 28 T cell receptor beta chains presented below share a single source sample, sequenced in a study of blood T cells in healthy people across ages. A J-beta primer mix and a sample-barcoded 5' primer were used in a second PCR of roughly 6 to 11 cycles. TCRdb ran MiXCR on the 5' RACE reads and lists one entry per CDR3 protein. The sample contains 1 million or so distinct CDR3 sequences, 40% to 55% of which appear only once. The sequencing sample was made of blood. These receptors came from a woman in her fifties or sixties in good health.

This clonotype has a handful of counts. The V and J genes are TRBV27 and TRBJ2-7; the D gene is possibly TRBD1 (6 bases). The germline gives CDR1 MNHEY, CDR2 SMNVEV (reference sequence). The CDR3 length is 16 residues. Trimming took off 5 bases at V and 2 bases at J, with 19 bases between the two ends. The CDR3: CASSAKQGTLPYEQYF. In DNA, the CDR3 is TGTGCCAGCAGTGCAAAACAGGGAACACTGCCCTACGAGCAGTACTTC.

V gene TRBV12-3 or TRBV12-4 combines with J gene TRBJ1-2, with 9 bases matching TRBD1. V was pared by 6 bases and J by 4 bases, with 6 bases of the junction left unmatched. The CDR3 runs to 14 residues. CDR3 protein: CASSLTGGPYGYTF. Here the CDR3 DNA reads TGTGCCAGCAGCCTTACAGGGGGCCCCTATGGCTACACCTTC.

The rearrangement joins TRBV6-5 to TRBJ1-2; possibly TRBD1 for D (5 bases). V shed 6 bases and J shed 0 bases, with 14 bases lying between them. The germline V gene encodes CDR1 MNHEY and CDR2 SVGAGI. There are 15 residues in the CDR3. The CDR3 loop reads CASRPGTATNYGYTF. CDR3 sequence (DNA): TGTGCCAGCAGACCCGGGACGGCTACTAACTATGGCTACACCTTC.

The chain is built from TRBV6-5 and TRBJ2-7; the match to TRBD2 covers 9 bases. This CDR3 has 13 residues. CDR1 MNHEY and CDR2 SVGAGI come from the germline V gene. With V trimmed by 1 base and J by 7 bases, 2 bases remained unmatched. The chain's CDR3 is CASSYWLAGEQYF. In nucleotides, the CDR3 is TGTGCCAGCAGTTACTGGCTAGCGGGAGAGCAGTACTTC.

This clonotype came up a few times. V and J are TRBV10-3 and TRBJ2-7; unclear D gene. In germline, CDR1 is ENHRY, CDR2 SYGVKD. This CDR3 has 13 residues. V gave up 8 bases and J gave up 0 bases, with 11 bases separating them. CDR3 region: CAISESYSYEQYF. The CDR3 coding sequence is TGTGCCATCTCGGAGTCCTACTCCTACGAGCAGTACTTC.

The chain has TRBV4-1 and TRBJ2-2; perhaps TRBD2 as D (6 bases). The CDR3 sequence is 15 residues long. V lost 1 base to trimming and J lost 7 bases, with 13 bases between them. CDR1 and CDR2 from the germline V gene are MGHRA and YSYEKL. In DNA, the CDR3 is TGCGCCAGCAGCCAAGTCGGGAGTAAGGACGGGGAGCTGTTTTTT. This codes for CASSQVGSKDGELFF.

This chain connects TRBV4-1 to TRBJ2-4; D is possibly TRBD2 (6 bases). TRBJ2-7 explains the end of the DNA better; the J call may be wrong. CDR3 length equals 16 residues. Germline CDR1 reads MGHRA; CDR2 reads YSYEKL. The CDR3 loop reads CASSQQGPGLKYEQYF. CDR3 nucleotide sequence: TGCGCCAGCAGCCAACAAGGTCCGGGACTCAAATACGAGCAGTACTTC.

For the CDR3, the DNA is TGCAGTGCTAGAGATCCTCTCCGGGGGGGTCAGCCCCAGCATTTT. Translated: CSARDPLRGGQPQHF. V gene TRBV20-1 combines with J gene TRBJ1-5, with D perhaps matching TRBD1 (5 bases). CDR1 is DFQATT, CDR2 SNEGSKA, per germline (reference sequence). V was trimmed by 0 bases and J by 6 bases, leaving 15 bases between them. The CDR3 loop spans 15 amino acids.

The chain employs TRBV5-1 and TRBJ2-3, with D unclear. V shed 0 bases and J shed 5 bases, with 10 bases lying between them. CDR3 size: 14 residues. The V gene's germline CDR1 is SGHRS and CDR2 YFSETQ. Here the CDR3 reads CASSLDSRIDTQYF. As DNA, the CDR3 is TGCGCCAGCAGCTTGGACAGCAGGATAGATACGCAGTATTTT.

Of note for this clonotype: This could be a read error, since a much larger clone is one nucleotide away. The genes are TRBV20-1 and TRBJ1-2, with 8 positions matching TRBD1. Germline loops: CDR1 DFQATT, CDR2 SNEGSKA (reference sequence). The CDR3 covers 14 residues. CDR3 nucleotide sequence: TGCGGTGCTAGTGGTACAGGGGGAGTGTATGGCTACACCTTC. Translation: CGASGTGGVYGYTF.

This clonotype occurred many times. The chain uses TRBV9 and TRBJ2-1; 8 bases fit TRBD2. Germline assignment: CDR1 SGDLS and CDR2 YYNGEE. This CDR3 has 18 amino acids. V shed 0 bases, J shed 7 bases, and the junction held 15 bases outside the gene matches. This chain's CDR3 is CASSVEQDSRAGGNEQFF. The CDR3 DNA sequence: TGTGCCAGCAGCGTAGAGCAAGACTCTCGGGCGGGAGGAAATGAGCAGTTCTTC.

The CDR3 sequence is CSASRLAGQGAAGELFF. The CDR3 bases are TGCAGTGCGAGCAGGTTGGCGGGACAGGGAGCTGCCGGGGAGCTGTTTTTT. The chain is built from TRBV20-1 and TRBJ2-2, with 9 bases that match TRBD1. The CDR3 contains 17 residues. Trimming cost V 6 bases and J 6 bases; bases outside gene matches: 17. Germline values: CDR1 DFQATT, CDR2 SNEGSKA (reference sequence).

This chain links TRBV27 with TRBJ2-7; D perhaps matches TRBD2 (5 bases). From germline, CDR1 is MNHEY and CDR2 SMNVEV (reference sequence). This CDR3 spans 16 amino acids. V was cut by 2 bases and J by 3 bases, with 17 bases left in between. DNA for the CDR3: TGTGCCAGCAGTTTAAGGGCTAGCAGGAACCGCTACGAGCAGTACTTC. As protein: CASSLRASRNRYEQYF.

This chain uses TRBV27 with TRBJ2-1; the D gene is possibly TRBD2 (5 bases). V was clipped by 7 bases and J by 1 base, with 17 bases between them. There are 16 residues in the CDR3. The germline CDR1 and CDR2 sequences are MNHEY and SMNVEV (reference sequence). CDR3 loop: CASTGGSGRSYNEQFF. The DNA for the CDR3 is TGTGCCAGCACCGGTGGGAGTGGAAGGTCCTACAATGAGCAGTTCTTC.

This clonotype was seen at least ten times. V and J are TRBV20-1 and TRBJ2-7, with TRBD1 as a possible D gene (6 bases). The CDR3 consists of 12 residues. Germline CDR1 is DFQATT and CDR2 is SNEGSKA (reference sequence). V was trimmed by 1 base and J by 8 bases, leaving 12 bases between them. The CDR3 here is CSARGAGTQQYF. CDR3 DNA sequence: TGCAGTGCTAGAGGAGCCGGGACACAGCAGTACTTC.

The CDR3 DNA is TGCGCCAGCAGCCTGGACAGGGGTAATAATTCACCCCTCCACTTT. Its protein product is CASSLDRGNNSPLHF. The chain combines TRBV5-1 with TRBJ1-6; the match to TRBD1 covers 9 bases. The V and J ends lost 4 bases and 5 bases, in that order; junction bases with no gene match: 4. Germline CDR1 reads SGHRS; CDR2 reads YFSETQ. The CDR3 is 15 amino acids.

The chain has TRBV2 and TRBJ1-2, with unresolved D. Germline V CDR1 and CDR2: SNHLY, FYNNEI. With 6 bases removed from V and 8 bases from J, the gap between germline ends came to 22 bases. The CDR3 loop spans 15 amino acids. CDR3 residues: CASREGKEVLRGYTF. The CDR3 DNA follows: TGTGCCAGCAGGGAGGGTAAAGAGGTCCTGAGAGGCTACACCTTC. The full variable domain, in which reference TRBV2 and TRBJ1-2 provide the parts outside the CDR3, is EPEVTQTPSHQVTQMGQEVILRCVPISNHLYFYWYRQILGQKVEFLVSFYNNEISEKSEIFDDQFSVERPDGSNFTLKIRSTKLEDSAMYFCASREGKEVLRGYTFGSGTRLTVV.

This clonotype was counted between two and nine times. The chain carries TRBV5-1 and TRBJ2-7; 12 bases agree with TRBD1. The length of the CDR3 is 16 residues. Germline values: CDR1 SGHRS, CDR2 YFSETQ. Unmatched junction bases numbered 10, after V lost 4 bases and J lost 5 bases. The CDR3: CASSPNTGTGGDEQYF. In DNA form, the CDR3 reads TGCGCCAGCAGCCCAAATACCGGGACAGGGGGCGACGAGCAGTACTTC.

V and J are TRBV30 and TRBJ2-3, with 8 bases matching TRBD2. Germline V gene data show CDR1 as GTSNPN and CDR2 as SVGIG (reference sequence). CDR3 size: 15 residues. V lost 2 bases and J lost 2; bases outside the gene matches: 6. This CDR3 reads CAWSRGTRSTDTQYF. CDR3 DNA: TGTGCCTGGAGTCGGGGGACTAGATCCACAGATACGCAGTATTTT.

J is TRBJ2-3 and V is TRBV5-1; D not resolved. V lost 4 bases and J 9 bases, leaving 12 bases between the germline ends. The CDR3 has 12 amino acids. Germline V gene lookup returns CDR1 SGHRS and CDR2 YFSETQ. DNA for the CDR3: TGCGCCAGCAGCGATCCCAGCAGCACGCAGTATTTT. Encoded protein: CASSDPSSTQYF.

This rearrangement joins TRBV28 to TRBJ1-1, with D possibly matching TRBD1 (5 bases). This CDR3 is 17 amino acids long. CDR1 is MDHEN, CDR2 SYDVKM, per germline. Trimming stripped 2 bases from V and 6 bases from J, with 22 bases between. The CDR3 region has the DNA TGTGCCAGCAGTTTAACACCCCGGGAGCAGGGCGGACCTGAAGCTTTCTTT. Translation: CASSLTPREQGGPEAFF.

V usage is TRBV6-2 or TRBV6-3 and J usage is TRBJ2-7, with 15 bases identical to TRBD2. CDR3 length: 17 amino acids. J gave up 3 bases and V 6 bases, and 9 bases lay outside the gene matches. Germline CDR1 and CDR2: MNHEY and SVGEGT. The CDR3 is CASRRGLAGGVNYEQYF. In nucleotides, the CDR3 is TGTGCCAGCAGGCGCGGACTAGCGGGAGGGGTGAACTACGAGCAGTACTTC.

This sequence joins TRBV5-1 and TRBJ2-4, with D perhaps TRBD1 (7 bases). The CDR3 has 16 residues. V was trimmed by 0 bases and J by 1 base, leaving 11 bases between them. CDR1 and CDR2 (germline): SGHRS, YFSETQ. The CDR3 coding sequence is TGCGCCAGCAGCTTGGAGGCAGGGGGGGCCAAAAACATTCAGTACTTC. Protein product: CASSLEAGGAKNIQYF. The full variable domain, its missing parts supplied by reference TRBV5-1 and TRBJ2-4, is KAGVTQTPRYLIKTRGQQVTLSCSPISGHRSVSWYQQTPGQGLQFLFEYFSETQRNKGNFPGRFSGRQFSNSRSEMNVSTLELGDSALYLCASSLEAGGAKNIQYFGAGTRLSVL.

This clonotype turned up a few times. The chain joins TRBV9 to TRBJ2-3; 7 bases are a match to TRBD2. The ends lost 4 bases at V and 0 bases at J; junction bases unmatched: 29. The CDR3 loop spans 23 amino acids. The germline V gene has CDR1 SGDLS and CDR2 YYNGEE. DNA for the CDR3: TGTGCCAGCAGCTCCCCCCGGGGGGTAGCGGGCGAGCCCGTTACCTATAGCACAGATACGCAGTATTTT. This encodes CASSSPRGVAGEPVTYSTDTQYF.

This sequence joins TRBV6-1 and TRBJ1-1; D is perhaps TRBD1 (5 bases). This CDR3 has 14 amino acids. Trimming left V 2 bases short and J 3 bases short, with 10 bases between. CDR1 and CDR2 from the germline V gene are MNHNS and SASEGT. The CDR3 spells CASSESGLDTEAFF. CDR3 DNA sequence: TGTGCCAGCAGTGAATCAGGGCTTGACACTGAAGCTTTCTTT.

The chain couples TRBV10-3 to TRBJ2-7, with 12 bases fitting TRBD2. Germline V lookup: CDR1 ENHRY, CDR2 SYGVKD. V lost 8 bases, J lost 2 bases, and 7 bases stayed unmatched. This CDR3 contains 15 residues. CDR3 region: CAIGRTSGGTYEQYF. CDR3 nucleotide sequence: TGTGCCATCGGTAGAACTAGCGGGGGGACCTACGAGCAGTACTTC.

The chain is built from TRBV2 and TRBJ2-7; the match to TRBD2 covers 9 bases. The CDR3 consists of 16 residues. J lost 7 bases, V lost 6 bases, and 16 bases had no gene match. Germline V gene data show CDR1 as SNHLY and CDR2 as FYNNEI. DNA of the CDR3: TGTGCCAGCAGAGCGGGCGGGAGGGGGGCCTACAATGAGCAGTACTTC. It translates to CASRAGGRGAYNEQYF. Based on the CDR3 plus reference TRBV2 and TRBJ2-7, the full variable domain is EPEVTQTPSHQVTQMGQEVILRCVPISNHLYFYWYRQILGQKVEFLVSFYNNEISEKSEIFDDQFSVERPDGSNFTLKIRSTKLEDSAMYFCASRAGGRGAYNEQYFGPGTRLTVT.

V gene TRBV25-1 combines with J gene TRBJ2-1; 7 bases fit TRBD1. V was clipped by 7 bases and J by 4 bases; unmatched bases: 10. CDR3 length: 15 amino acids. Germline V gene data show CDR1 as MGHDK and CDR2 as SYGVNS. Here the CDR3 DNA reads TGTGCCAGCATGAGGTGGGACAGTAGGTACAATGAGCAGTTCTTC. This translates into CASMRWDSRYNEQFF. The variable domain in full, completed from reference TRBV25-1 and TRBJ2-1, reads EADIYQTPRYLVIGTGKKITLECSQTMGHDKMYWYQQDPGMELHLIHYSYGVNSTEKGDLSSESTVSRIRTEHFPLTLESARPSHTSQYLCASMRWDSRYNEQFFGPGTRLTVL.